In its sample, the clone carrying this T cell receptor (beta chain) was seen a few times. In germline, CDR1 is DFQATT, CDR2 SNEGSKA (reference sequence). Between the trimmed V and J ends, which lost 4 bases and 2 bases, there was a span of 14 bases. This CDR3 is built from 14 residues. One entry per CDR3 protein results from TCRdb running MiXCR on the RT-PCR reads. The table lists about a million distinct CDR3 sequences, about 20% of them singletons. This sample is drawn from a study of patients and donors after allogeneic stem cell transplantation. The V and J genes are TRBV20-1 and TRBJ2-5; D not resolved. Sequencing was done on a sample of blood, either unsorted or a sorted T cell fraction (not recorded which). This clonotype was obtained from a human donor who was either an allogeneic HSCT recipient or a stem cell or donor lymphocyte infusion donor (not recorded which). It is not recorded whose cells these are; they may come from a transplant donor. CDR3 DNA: TGCAGTGCTACCCCCCTGAAGACTCAAGAGACCCAGTACTTC. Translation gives CSATPLKTQETQYF.